This TCR beta chain was found in a study of monozygotic twins with cystic fibrosis. Across the whole study: With around 14 PCR cycles, barcoded libraries came from 3 to 3.5 micrograms of fragmented DNA. Broader study findings: Co-twins had the most similar V usage for 13 of 16 pairs, J for 8.

Data came from immunoSEQ multiplex PCR; TCRdb stores just in-frame clones and leaves some out. This repertoire shows 25,000 to 30,000 clones, about 96% found once; its top ten account for approximately 3%. There are 15 residues in the CDR3. Germline V gene sequence: CDR1 MNHEY, CDR2 SMNVEV (reference sequence). V shed 6 bases and J 1 base; nucleotides not matched to a gene: 6. A note on this clone: What it binds is unknown.

This chain links TRBV27 with TRBJ2-5; TRBD1 agrees at 9 bases. The source material was blood. The receptor comes from a girl aged 2 to 10 with cystic fibrosis. The CDR3 DNA follows: TGTGCCAGCAGCCTCCGGGACAGGGCCCAAGAGACCCAGTACTTC. Translating it yields CASSLRDRAQETQYF.